This T cell receptor (beta chain) was captured by sequencing in a study of OX40 agonist ivuxolimab in advanced cancers. Overall study context: Ivuxolimab doses were 0.01, 0.1, 0.3, 1.5, 3 or 10 mg/kg every 2 weeks. Three patients had partial responses: one hepatocellular carcinoma, two cutaneous melanoma.

This table comes from immunoSEQ multiplex PCR, and its TCRdb copy is limited to in-frame clones, with some not included. The sample has 45,000 to 55,000 clones; around 94% are singletons. V lost 3 bases and J lost 4; bases outside the gene matches: 7. The CDR3 has 15 amino acids. Germline loops: CDR1 WNHNN, CDR2 SYGVQD (reference sequence). Excluded were patients having autoimmune disease history or systemic immunosuppression. The chain is built from TRBV10-1 and TRBJ2-3; the match to TRBD2 covers 7 bases. The sequence came from an adult with an advanced solid tumor such as melanoma, head and neck, liver or kidney cancer. Sequenced material: CD4+ or CD8+ T cells sorted from blood, taken in a trial of the OX40 agonist ivuxolimab. This CDR3 is CASSDGREYADTQYF. The CDR3 coding sequence is TGCGCCAGCAGTGATGGGCGGGAGTACGCAGATACGCAGTATTTT.